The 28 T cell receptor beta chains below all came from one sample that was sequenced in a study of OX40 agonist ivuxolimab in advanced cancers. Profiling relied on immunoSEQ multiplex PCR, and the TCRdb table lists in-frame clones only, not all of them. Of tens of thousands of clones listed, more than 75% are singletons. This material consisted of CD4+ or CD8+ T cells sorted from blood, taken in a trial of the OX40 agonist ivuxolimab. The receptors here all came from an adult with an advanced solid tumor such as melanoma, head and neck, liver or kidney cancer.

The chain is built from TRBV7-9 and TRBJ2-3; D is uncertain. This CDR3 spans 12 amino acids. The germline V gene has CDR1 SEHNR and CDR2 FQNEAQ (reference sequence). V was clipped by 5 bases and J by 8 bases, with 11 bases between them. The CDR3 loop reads CASSQDEGTQYF. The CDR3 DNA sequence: TGTGCCAGCAGCCAGGACGAAGGTACGCAGTATTTT.

CDR3 DNA: TGTGCCAGCAGCGGAAATAGTGGGGATTACAATGAGCAGTTCTTC. Encoded protein: CASSGNSGDYNEQFF. The chain joins TRBV2 to TRBJ2-1; D ambiguous. The V end was cut by 6 bases, the J end by 4 bases, with 16 bases between. The CDR3 contains 15 residues. Germline values: CDR1 SNHLY, CDR2 FYNNEI.

The CDR3 DNA follows: TGCGCCAGCAGCTTGGATGGGGGGGACACTGAAGCTTTCTTT. Translated: CASSLDGGDTEAFF. The J gene is TRBJ1-1, the V gene TRBV5-1, with a possible D match to TRBD1 (5 bases). Germline V CDR1 and CDR2: SGHRS, YFSETQ. Trimming took 0 bases from V and 3 from J, leaving 9 bases between them. The CDR3 contains 14 residues.

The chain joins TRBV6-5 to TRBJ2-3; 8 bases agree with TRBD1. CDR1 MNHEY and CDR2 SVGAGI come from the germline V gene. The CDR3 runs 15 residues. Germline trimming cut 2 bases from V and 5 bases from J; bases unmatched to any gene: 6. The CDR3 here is CASSYRTGRVDTQYF. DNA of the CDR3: TGTGCCAGCAGTTACCGGACAGGGCGAGTAGATACGCAGTATTTT.

In nucleotides, the CDR3 is TGTGCCAGCAGCTGGACAGGGACAGATACGCAGTATTTT. Translating gives CASSWTGTDTQYF. V gene TRBV5-6 combines with J gene TRBJ2-3, with 8 bases that match TRBD1. V lost 3 bases, J lost 3 bases, and 0 bases stayed unmatched. There are 13 residues in the CDR3. CDR1 SGHDT and CDR2 YYEEEE come from the germline V gene.

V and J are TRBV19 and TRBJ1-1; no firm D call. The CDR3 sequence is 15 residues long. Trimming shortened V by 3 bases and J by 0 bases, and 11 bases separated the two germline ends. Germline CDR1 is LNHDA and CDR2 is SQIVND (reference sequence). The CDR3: CASSIAATVNTEAFF. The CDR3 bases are TGTGCCAGTAGTATTGCGGCGACGGTGAACACTGAAGCTTTCTTT.

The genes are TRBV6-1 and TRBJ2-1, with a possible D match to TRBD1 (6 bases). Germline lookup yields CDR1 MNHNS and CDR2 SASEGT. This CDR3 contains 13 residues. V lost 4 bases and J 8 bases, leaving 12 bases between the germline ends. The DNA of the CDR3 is TGTGCCAGCAGTGTACTGGGGGCCCATGAGCAGTTCTTC. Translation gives CASSVLGAHEQFF.

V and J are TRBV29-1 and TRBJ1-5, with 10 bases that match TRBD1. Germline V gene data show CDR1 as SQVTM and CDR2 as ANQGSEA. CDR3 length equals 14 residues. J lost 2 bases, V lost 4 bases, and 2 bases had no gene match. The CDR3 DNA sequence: TGCAGCGTTGGTGGGACAGGGGGCAATCAGCCCCAGCATTTT. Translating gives CSVGGTGGNQPQHF.

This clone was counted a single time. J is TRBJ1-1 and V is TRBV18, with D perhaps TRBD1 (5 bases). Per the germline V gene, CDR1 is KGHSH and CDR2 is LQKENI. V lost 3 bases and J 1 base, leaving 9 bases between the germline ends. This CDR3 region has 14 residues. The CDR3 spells CASSPGAQNTEAFF. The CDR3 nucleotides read TGTGCCAGCTCACCCGGGGCCCAGAACACTGAAGCTTTCTTT.

CDR3 sequence reads: CASSSEGGAAPYF. In DNA form, the CDR3 reads TGTGCCAGCAGTTCAGAGGGGGGCGCCGCCCCTTACTTC. This sequence joins TRBV7-9 and TRBJ2-7; D may be TRBD1 or TRBD2 (6 bases each). Germline CDR1 reads SEHNR; CDR2 reads FQNEAQ (reference sequence). CDR3 size: 13 residues. Trimming cost V 6 bases and J 13 bases, with 22 bases left between them.

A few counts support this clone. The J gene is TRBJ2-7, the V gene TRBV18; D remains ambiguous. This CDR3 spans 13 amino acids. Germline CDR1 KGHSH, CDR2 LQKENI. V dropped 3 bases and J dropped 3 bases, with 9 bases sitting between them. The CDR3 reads CASSPGALYEQYF. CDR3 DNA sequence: TGTGCCAGCTCACCCGGCGCTCTCTACGAGCAGTACTTC.

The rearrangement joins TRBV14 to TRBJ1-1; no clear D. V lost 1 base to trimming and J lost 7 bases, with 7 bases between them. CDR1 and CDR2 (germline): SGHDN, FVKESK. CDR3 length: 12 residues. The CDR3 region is CASSQVEVEAFF. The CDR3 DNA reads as TGTGCCAGCAGCCAAGTAGAGGTTGAAGCTTTCTTT.

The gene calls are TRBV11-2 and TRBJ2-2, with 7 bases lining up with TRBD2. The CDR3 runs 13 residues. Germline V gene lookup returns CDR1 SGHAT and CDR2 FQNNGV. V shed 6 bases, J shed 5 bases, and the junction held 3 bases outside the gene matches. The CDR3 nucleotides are TGTGCCAGCAGGGGGCGGGGGACCGGGGAGCTGTTTTTT. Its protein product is CASRGRGTGELFF.

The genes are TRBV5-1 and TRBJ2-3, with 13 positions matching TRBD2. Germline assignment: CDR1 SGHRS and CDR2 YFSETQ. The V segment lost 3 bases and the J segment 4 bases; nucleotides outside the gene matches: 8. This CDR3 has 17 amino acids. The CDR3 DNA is TGCGCCAGCAGCTCGGGGACTAGCGGGACTGGGGCAGATACGCAGTATTTT. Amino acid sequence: CASSSGTSGTGADTQYF.

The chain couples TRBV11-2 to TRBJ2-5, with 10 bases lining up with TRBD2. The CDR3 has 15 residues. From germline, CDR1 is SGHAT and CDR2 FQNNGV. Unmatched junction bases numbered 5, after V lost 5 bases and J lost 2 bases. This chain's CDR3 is CASSLGTSEQETQYF. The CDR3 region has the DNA TGTGCCAGCAGCCTCGGGACTAGCGAGCAAGAGACCCAGTACTTC.

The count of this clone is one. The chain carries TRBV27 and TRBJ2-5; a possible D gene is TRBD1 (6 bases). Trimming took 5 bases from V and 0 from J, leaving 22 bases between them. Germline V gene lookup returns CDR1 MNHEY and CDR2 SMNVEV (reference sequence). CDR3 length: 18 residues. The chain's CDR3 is CASSPIQGWDTYQETQYF. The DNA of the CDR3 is TGTGCCAGCAGTCCCATCCAAGGGTGGGACACCTACCAAGAGACCCAGTACTTC.

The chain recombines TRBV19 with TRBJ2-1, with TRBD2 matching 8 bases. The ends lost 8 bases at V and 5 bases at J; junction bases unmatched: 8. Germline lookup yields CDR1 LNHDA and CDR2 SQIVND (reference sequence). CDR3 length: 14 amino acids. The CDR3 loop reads CASSLTSEHNEQFF. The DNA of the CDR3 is TGTGCCAGTTCCTTGACTAGCGAGCACAATGAGCAGTTCTTC.

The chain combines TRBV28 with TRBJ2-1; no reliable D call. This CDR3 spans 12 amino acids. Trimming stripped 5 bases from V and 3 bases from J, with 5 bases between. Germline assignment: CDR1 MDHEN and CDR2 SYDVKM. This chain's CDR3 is CASSGYYNEQFF. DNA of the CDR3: TGTGCCAGCAGTGGGTACTACAATGAGCAGTTCTTC. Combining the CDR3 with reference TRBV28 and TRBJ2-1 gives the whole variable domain DVKVTQSSRYLVKRTGEKVFLECVQDMDHENMFWYRQDPGLGLRLIYFSYDVKMKEKGDIPEGYSVSREKKERFSLILESASTNQTSMYLCASSGYYNEQFFGPGTRLTVL.

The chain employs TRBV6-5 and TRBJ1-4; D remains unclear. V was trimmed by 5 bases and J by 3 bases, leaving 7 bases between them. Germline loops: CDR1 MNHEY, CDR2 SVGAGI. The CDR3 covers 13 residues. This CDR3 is CASSLDPNEKLFF. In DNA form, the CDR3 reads TGTGCCAGCAGTCTGGACCCTAATGAAAAACTGTTTTTT.

The CDR3 sequence: CASSQNIGLMAPETQYF. The CDR3 DNA is TGCGCCAGCAGCCAAAATATAGGGTTGATGGCGCCGGAGACCCAGTACTTC. The chain uses TRBV4-1 and TRBJ2-5; D remains unclear. Germline CDR1 MGHRA, CDR2 YSYEKL. CDR3 length: 17 amino acids. V was clipped by 2 bases and J by 5 bases, with 21 bases between them.

CDR3 DNA sequence: TGTGCCACCAGCGTTGGGGCCAACGTCCTGACTTTC. Residues: CATSVGANVLTF. The genes are TRBV15 and TRBJ2-6; no reliable D call. There are 12 residues in the CDR3. From germline, CDR1 is LNHNV and CDR2 YYDKDF (reference sequence). Trimming left V 5 bases short and J 3 bases short, with 2 bases between.

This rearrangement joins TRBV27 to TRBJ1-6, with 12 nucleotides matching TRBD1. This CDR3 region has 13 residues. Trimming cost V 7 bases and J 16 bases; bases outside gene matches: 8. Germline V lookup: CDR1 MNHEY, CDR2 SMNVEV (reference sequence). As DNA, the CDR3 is TGTGCCAGCATCTCGGGACAGGGGGCGAGACTCCACTTT. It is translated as CASISGQGARLHF.

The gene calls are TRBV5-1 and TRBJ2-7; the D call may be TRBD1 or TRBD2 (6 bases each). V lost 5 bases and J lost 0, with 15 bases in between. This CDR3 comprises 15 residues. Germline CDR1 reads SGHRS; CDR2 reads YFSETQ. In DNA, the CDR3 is TGCGCCAGCAGTAGGGGGACTGTGAGCTCCTACGAGCAGTACTTC. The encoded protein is CASSRGTVSSYEQYF.

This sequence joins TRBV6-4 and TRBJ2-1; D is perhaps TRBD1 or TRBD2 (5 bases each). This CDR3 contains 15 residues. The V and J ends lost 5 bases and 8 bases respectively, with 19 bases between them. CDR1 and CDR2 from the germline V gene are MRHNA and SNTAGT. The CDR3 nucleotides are TGTGCCAGCAGTTTAAATGTGGGGGAGTCCGATGAGCAGTTCTTC. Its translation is CASSLNVGESDEQFF.

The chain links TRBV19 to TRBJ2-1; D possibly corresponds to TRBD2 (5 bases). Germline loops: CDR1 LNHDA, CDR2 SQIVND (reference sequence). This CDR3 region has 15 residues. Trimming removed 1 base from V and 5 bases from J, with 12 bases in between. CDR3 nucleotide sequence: TGTGCCAGTAGTATAGGGAGGACTCCCGACAATGAGCAGTTCTTC. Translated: CASSIGRTPDNEQFF.

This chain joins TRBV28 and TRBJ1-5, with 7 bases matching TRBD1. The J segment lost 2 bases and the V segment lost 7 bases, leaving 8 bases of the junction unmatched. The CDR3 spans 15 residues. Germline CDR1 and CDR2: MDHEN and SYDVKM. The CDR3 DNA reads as TGTGCCAGCACCTTGGGAGGGGGCGGCAATCAGCCCCAGCATTTT. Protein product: CASTLGGGGNQPQHF.

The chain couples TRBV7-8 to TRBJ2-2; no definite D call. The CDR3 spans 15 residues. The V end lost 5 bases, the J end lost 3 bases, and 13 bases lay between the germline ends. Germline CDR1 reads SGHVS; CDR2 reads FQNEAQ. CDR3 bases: TGTGCCAGCAGCCGCTTAGGCGACTACACCGGGGAGCTGTTTTTT. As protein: CASSRLGDYTGELFF. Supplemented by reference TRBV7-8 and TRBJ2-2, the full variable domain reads GAGVSQSPRYKVAKRGQDVALRCDPISGHVSLFWYQQALGQGPEFLTYFQNEAQLDKSGLPSDRFFAERPEGSVSTLKIQRTQQEDSAVYLCASSRLGDYTGELFFGEGSRLTVL.

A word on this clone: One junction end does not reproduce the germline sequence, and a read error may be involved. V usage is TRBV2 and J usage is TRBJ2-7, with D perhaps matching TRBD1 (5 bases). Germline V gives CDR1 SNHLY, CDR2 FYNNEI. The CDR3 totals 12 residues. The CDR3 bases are TGTGCCAGCAGTGAAGCTCGACAGCCAATCTTTTTC. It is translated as CASSEARQPIFF.